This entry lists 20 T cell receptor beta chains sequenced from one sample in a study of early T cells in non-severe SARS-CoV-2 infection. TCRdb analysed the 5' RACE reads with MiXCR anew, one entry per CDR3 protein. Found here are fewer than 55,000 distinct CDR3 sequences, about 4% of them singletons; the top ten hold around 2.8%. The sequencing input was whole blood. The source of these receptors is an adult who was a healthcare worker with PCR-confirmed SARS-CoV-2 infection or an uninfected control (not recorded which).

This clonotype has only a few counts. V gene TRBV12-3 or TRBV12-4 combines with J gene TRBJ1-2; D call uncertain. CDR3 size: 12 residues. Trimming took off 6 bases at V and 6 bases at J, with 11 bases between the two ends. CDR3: CASRRPGDGYTF. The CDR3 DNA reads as TGTGCCAGCAGGCGTCCCGGGGATGGCTACACCTTC.

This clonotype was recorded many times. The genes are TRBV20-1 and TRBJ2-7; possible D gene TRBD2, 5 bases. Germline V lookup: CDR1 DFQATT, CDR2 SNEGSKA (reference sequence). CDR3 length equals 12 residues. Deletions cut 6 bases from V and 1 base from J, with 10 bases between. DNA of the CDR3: TGCAGTGCCCGGGGTGATTCCTACGAGCAGTACTTC. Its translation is CSARGDSYEQYF.

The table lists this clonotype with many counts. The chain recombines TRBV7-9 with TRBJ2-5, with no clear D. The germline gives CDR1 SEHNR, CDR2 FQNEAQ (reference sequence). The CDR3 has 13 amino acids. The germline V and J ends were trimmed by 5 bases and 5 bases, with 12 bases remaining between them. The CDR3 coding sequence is TGTGCCAGCAGCCCTTTGGGTGGCGAGACCCAGTACTTC. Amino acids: CASSPLGGETQYF.

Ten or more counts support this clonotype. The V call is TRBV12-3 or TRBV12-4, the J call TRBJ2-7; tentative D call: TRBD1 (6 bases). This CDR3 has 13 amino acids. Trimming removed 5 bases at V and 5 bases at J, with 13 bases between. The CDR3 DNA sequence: TGTGCCAGCAGTGACAGGCCCAGGGACGAGCAGTACTTC. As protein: CASSDRPRDEQYF.

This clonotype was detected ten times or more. The CDR3 DNA reads as TGTGCCAGCAGCTTAAGCGGGGGGGTGAACACTGAAGCTTTCTTT. Its protein is CASSLSGGVNTEAFF. V gene TRBV7-8 combines with J gene TRBJ1-1; tentatively, D is TRBD1 (5 bases). CDR1 is SGHVS and CDR2 is FQNEAQ in the germline V gene. CDR3 length: 15 amino acids. V shed 2 bases and J shed 0 bases, with 10 bases lying between them.

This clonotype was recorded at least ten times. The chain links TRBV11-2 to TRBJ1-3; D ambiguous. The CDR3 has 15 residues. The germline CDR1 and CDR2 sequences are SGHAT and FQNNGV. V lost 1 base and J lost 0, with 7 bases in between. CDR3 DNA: TGTGCCAGCAGCTTAGCCAAAAGCTCTGGAAACACCATATATTTT. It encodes CASSLAKSSGNTIYF. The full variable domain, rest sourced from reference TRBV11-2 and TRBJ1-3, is EAGVAQSPRYKIIEKRQSVAFWCNPISGHATLYWYQQILGQGPKLLIQFQNNGVVDDSQLPKDRFSAERLKGVDSTLKIQPAKLEDSAVYLCASSLAKSSGNTIYFGEGSWLTVV.

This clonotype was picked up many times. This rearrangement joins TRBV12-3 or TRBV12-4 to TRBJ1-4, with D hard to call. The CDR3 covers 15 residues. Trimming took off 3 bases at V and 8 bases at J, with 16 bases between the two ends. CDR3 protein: CASSFRSLTQEKLFF. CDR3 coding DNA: TGTGCCAGCAGTTTTAGGTCCCTAACCCAAGAAAAACTGTTTTTT.

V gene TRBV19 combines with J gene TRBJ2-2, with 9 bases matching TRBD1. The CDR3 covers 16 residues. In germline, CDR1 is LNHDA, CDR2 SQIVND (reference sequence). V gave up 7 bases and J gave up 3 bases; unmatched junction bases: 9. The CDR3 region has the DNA TGTGCCAGTACCGTGACAGGGGGGTCTGACACCGGGGAGCTGTTTTTT. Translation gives CASTVTGGSDTGELFF.

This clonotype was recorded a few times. The CDR3 DNA sequence: TGTGCCAGCAGATACGGGGGGAAGACAGATACGCAGTATTTT. Encoded protein: CASRYGGKTDTQYF. V usage is TRBV12-3 or TRBV12-4 and J usage is TRBJ2-3; 7 bases agree with TRBD2. The CDR3 runs 14 residues. J was trimmed by 3 bases and V by 6 bases; bases with no gene match: 6.

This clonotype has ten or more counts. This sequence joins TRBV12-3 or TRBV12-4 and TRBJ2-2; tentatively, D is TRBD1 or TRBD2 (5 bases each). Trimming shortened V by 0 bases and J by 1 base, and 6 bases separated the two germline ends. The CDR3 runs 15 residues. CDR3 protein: CASSLAGRNTGELFF. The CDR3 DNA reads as TGTGCCAGCAGTTTAGCGGGACGGAACACCGGGGAGCTGTTTTTT.

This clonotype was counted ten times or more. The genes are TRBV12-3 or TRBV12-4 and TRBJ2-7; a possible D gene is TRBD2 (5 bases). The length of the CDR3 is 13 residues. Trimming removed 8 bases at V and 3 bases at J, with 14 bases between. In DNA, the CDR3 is TGTGCCAGCTCGCACCCGGGGATCTACGAGCAGTACTTC. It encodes CASSHPGIYEQYF.

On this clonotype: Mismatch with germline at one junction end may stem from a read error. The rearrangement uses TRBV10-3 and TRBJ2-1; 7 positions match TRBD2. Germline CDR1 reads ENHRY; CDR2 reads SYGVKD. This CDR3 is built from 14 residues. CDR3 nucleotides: TGTGCCCTCAGTGAACGCGGGAGCAGGGATGAGCAGTTCTTC. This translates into CALSERGSRDEQFF.

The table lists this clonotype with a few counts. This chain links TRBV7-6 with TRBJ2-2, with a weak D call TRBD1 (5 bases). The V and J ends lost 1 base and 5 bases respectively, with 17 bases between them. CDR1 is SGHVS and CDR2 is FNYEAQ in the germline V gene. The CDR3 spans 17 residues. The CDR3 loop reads CASSLGVGQGKTGELFF. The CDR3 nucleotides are TGTGCCAGCAGCTTAGGAGTTGGGCAGGGAAAAACCGGGGAGCTGTTTTTT.

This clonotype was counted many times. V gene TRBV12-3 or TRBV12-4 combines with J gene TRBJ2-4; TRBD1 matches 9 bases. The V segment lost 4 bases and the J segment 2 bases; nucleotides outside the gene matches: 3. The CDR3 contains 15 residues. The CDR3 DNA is TGTGCCAGCAGTTGGGGACAGGGCACCAAAAACATTCAGTACTTC. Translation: CASSWGQGTKNIQYF.

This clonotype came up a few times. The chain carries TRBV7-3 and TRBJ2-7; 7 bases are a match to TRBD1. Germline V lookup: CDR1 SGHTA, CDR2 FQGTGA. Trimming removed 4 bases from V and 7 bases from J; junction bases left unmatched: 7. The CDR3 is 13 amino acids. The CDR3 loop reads CASSSTGAGEQYF. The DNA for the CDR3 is TGTGCCAGCAGCTCAACAGGGGCTGGGGAGCAGTACTTC.

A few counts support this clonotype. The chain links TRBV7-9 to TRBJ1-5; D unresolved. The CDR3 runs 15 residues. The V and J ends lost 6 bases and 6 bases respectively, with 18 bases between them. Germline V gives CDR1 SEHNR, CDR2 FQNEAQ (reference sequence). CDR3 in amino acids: CASSSTTGESQPQHF. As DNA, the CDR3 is TGTGCCAGCAGTTCGACGACCGGGGAAAGTCAGCCCCAGCATTTT.

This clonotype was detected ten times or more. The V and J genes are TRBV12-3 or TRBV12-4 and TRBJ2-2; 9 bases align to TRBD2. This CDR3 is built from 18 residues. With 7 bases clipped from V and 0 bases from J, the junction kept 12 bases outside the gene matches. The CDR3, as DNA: TGTGCCAGCACTCCGGGTGAAGCGGGGGGCCCGAACACCGGGGAGCTGTTTTTT. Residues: CASTPGEAGGPNTGELFF.

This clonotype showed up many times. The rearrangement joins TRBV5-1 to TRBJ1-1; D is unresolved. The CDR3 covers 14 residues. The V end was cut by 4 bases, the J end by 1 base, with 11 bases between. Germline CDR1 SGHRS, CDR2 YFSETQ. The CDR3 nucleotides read TGCGCCAGCAGCAAGATCGGGGAGAACACTGAAGCTTTCTTT. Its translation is CASSKIGENTEAFF.

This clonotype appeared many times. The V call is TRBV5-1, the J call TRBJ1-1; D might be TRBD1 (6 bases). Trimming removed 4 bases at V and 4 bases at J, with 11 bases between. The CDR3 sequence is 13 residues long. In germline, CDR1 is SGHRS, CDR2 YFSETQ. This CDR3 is CASSILGGTEAFF. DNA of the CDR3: TGCGCCAGCAGCATCCTAGGGGGCACTGAAGCTTTCTTT. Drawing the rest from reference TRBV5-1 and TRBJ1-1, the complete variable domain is KAGVTQTPRYLIKTRGQQVTLSCSPISGHRSVSWYQQTPGQGLQFLFEYFSETQRNKGNFPGRFSGRQFSNSRSEMNVSTLELGDSALYLCASSILGGTEAFFGQGTRLTVV.

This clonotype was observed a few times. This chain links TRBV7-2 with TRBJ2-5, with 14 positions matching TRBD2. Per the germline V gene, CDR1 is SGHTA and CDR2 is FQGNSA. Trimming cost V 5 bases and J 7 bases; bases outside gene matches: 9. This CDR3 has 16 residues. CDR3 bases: TGTGCCAGCAGCCTATCCGGGACTAGCGGGAGAGGGACCCAGTACTTC. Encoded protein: CASSLSGTSGRGTQYF.